The clone carrying this T cell receptor beta chain was detected only a few times. TCRdb used MiXCR to reprocess the 5' RACE reads, holding one entry per CDR3 protein. The sample yields around 340,000 distinct CDR3 sequences, roughly 8.7% seen once. The data were obtained in a study of T cells after yellow fever vaccination. Trimming stripped 0 bases from V and 3 bases from J, with 12 bases between. Germline values: CDR1 LGHNA, CDR2 YSLEER. The CDR3 spans 16 residues. The receptor was derived from a man aged 18-30 years who received the YFV17D yellow fever vaccine. The sample here was PBMCs, taken on the day of the first yellow fever vaccination. The rearrangement links TRBV4-3 to TRBJ2-1, with TRBD1 as a possible D gene (5 bases). CDR3 coding DNA: TGCGCCAGCAGCCAAGATAGGGGCAGGAGCTACAATGAGCAGTTCTTC. Translated, it gives CASSQDRGRSYNEQFF.